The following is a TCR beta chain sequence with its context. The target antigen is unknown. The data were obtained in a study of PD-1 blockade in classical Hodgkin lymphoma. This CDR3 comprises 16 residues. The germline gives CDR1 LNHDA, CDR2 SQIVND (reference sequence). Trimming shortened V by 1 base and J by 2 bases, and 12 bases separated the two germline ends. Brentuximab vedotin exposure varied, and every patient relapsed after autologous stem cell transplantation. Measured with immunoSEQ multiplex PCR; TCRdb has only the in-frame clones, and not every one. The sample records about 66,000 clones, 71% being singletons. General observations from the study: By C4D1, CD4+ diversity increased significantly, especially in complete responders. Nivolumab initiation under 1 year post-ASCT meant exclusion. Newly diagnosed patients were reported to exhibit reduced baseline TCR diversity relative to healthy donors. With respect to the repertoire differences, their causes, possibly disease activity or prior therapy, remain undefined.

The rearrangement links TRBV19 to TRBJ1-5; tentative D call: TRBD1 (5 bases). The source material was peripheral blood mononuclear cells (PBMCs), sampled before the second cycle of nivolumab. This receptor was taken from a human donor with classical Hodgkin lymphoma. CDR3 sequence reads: CASSIARRGGNQPQHF. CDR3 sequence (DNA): TGTGCCAGTAGTATAGCCCGCCGGGGGGGCAATCAGCCCCAGCATTTT. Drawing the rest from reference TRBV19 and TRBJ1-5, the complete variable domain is DGGITQSPKYLFRKEGQNVTLSCEQNLNHDAMYWYRQDPGQGLRLIYYSQIVNDFQKGDIAEGYSVSREKKESFPLTVTSAQKNPTAFYLCASSIARRGGNQPQHFGDGTRLSIL.